The T cell receptor (beta chain) described here comes from a study of T cell repertoires in cytomegalovirus infection. About the study: Shared public TCR beta signatures pointed to both CMV infection and a matching HLA type.

This CDR3 contains 16 residues. Trimming removed 2 bases from V and 0 bases from J, with 10 bases in between. Study-level results: Carriers of CMV and the relevant HLA type were discriminated by public TCR beta frequency. The ex vivo response was dominated by HLA-C-restricted CMV-specific TCR beta clonotypes.

About this clonotype itself: Its antigen is unknown.

TCRdb re-derived calls from the reads in MiXCR, one entry per CDR3 protein. The sample yields more than 350,000 distinct CDR3 sequences, approximately 30% seen once. The sequenced sample was PBMCs. The chain uses TRBV12-3 or TRBV12-4 and TRBJ2-2; D is unresolved. This TCR was sampled from a human donor in good health (CMV status not recorded). Some clones in this sample may be carry-over from other donors' samples. The CDR3 DNA sequence: TGTGCCAGCAGTTTACCCGACATGGCGAACACCGGGGAGCTGTTTTTT. Amino acid sequence: CASSLPDMANTGELFF.